Ten or more counts support the clone carrying this TCR beta chain. The antigen is not known. From roughly 400 ng of RNA, a library with molecular barcoded alpha/delta and beta/gamma adaptors was made. TCRdb reanalysed the reads using MiXCR and keeps one entry per CDR3 protein. Among 20,000 to 25,000 distinct CDR3 sequences, approximately 13% were seen once, and the ten largest hold more than 60%. This sample stems from a study of read filtering for tumor transcriptome and immune sequencing. Turning to the study itself: Patients were approximately 18 male and some 13 female, mean age approximately 60 years, range roughly 47 to 85.

Study-wide findings and caveats: Dropping single-read clonotypes raised IR-seq and RNA-seq shared-clonotype correlation. About four fifths of IR-seq clonotypes had a single read, yet these held approximately 4% of reads.

The sample consisted of a population of CD138-negative cells sorted from bone marrow. The clonotype originates from a donor aged 40 or older with multiple myeloma.

The CDR3 coding sequence is TGTGCCAGCAGCTTAAAGGTCCAGTCCGGGGCGGATACGCAGTATTTT. Its translation is CASSLKVQSGADTQYF. The chain employs TRBV11-2 and TRBJ2-3; D tentatively reads TRBD1 or TRBD2 (5 bases each). This CDR3 has 16 amino acids. The V gene's germline CDR1 is SGHAT and CDR2 FQNNGV. Trimming left V 2 bases short and J 6 bases short, with 18 bases between.